Shown below are 6 T cell receptor beta chains from a single sample sequenced in a study of T cell repertoires in cytomegalovirus infection. Their cognate antigens are unknown. TCRdb independently ran MiXCR on the reads; one entry per CDR3 protein. The repertoire holds about 900,000 distinct CDR3 sequences, with approximately 31% as singletons. Here the sequenced sample was cultured CD8+ T cells from PBMCs, taken from culture after CMV antigen stimulation. These receptors were obtained from a human donor in good health (CMV status not recorded). Some clones in this sample may be carry-over from other donors' samples.

This CDR3 is CASSIEPNTEAFF. CDR3 in DNA: TGTGCCAGTAGTATAGAACCGAACACTGAAGCTTTCTTT. The chain is built from TRBV19 and TRBJ1-1; D remains unclear. Germline V gives CDR1 LNHDA, CDR2 SQIVND (reference sequence). Trimming cost V 0 bases and J 1 base, with 3 bases left between them. This CDR3 is 13 amino acids long.

The V call is TRBV3-1, the J call TRBJ1-2, with D uncertain. CDR1 and CDR2 from the germline V gene are LGHDT and YNNKEL (reference sequence). V lost 2 bases, J lost 4 bases, and 11 bases lay in between. CDR3 length equals 14 residues. This CDR3 is CASSQQGSLYGYTF. The CDR3 DNA reads TGTGCCAGCAGCCAACAAGGCAGCCTCTATGGCTACACCTTC.

V gene TRBV2 combines with J gene TRBJ2-5; 7 bases agree with TRBD1. CDR1 and CDR2 from the germline V gene are SNHLY and FYNNEI. CDR3 length equals 15 residues. With V trimmed by 4 bases and J by 4 bases, 9 bases remained unmatched. The CDR3 here is CASSADRVSAETQYF. CDR3 bases: TGTGCCAGCAGTGCCGACAGGGTTAGTGCAGAGACCCAGTACTTC.

This chain joins TRBV6-5 and TRBJ2-2; no definite D call. Germline V gene sequence: CDR1 MNHEY, CDR2 SVGAGI. Trimming cost V 3 bases and J 2 bases, with 7 bases left between them. CDR3 length: 14 amino acids. This CDR3 reads CASSYGDNTGELFF. The CDR3 DNA reads as TGTGCCAGCAGTTATGGCGATAACACCGGGGAGCTGTTTTTT.

This clonotype was found once. V and J are TRBV7-2 and TRBJ1-2, with D possibly matching TRBD1 (6 bases). Germline V lookup: CDR1 SGHTA, CDR2 FQGNSA. Trimming removed 5 bases from V and 10 bases from J, with 23 bases in between. CDR3 length: 15 residues. The CDR3 DNA sequence: TGTGCCAGCAGCGACCAAACAGGGTCAGGAGGTGACTACACCTTC. Protein product: CASSDQTGSGGDYTF.

The rearrangement joins TRBV7-9 to TRBJ2-7, with a weak D call TRBD2 (5 bases). Germline CDR1 and CDR2: SEHNR and FQNEAQ (reference sequence). CDR3 length: 12 amino acids. V was trimmed by 7 bases and J by 5 bases, leaving 12 bases between them. The CDR3 reads CASIKAGNEQYF. The CDR3 DNA reads TGTGCCAGCATTAAGGCCGGGAACGAGCAGTACTTC.